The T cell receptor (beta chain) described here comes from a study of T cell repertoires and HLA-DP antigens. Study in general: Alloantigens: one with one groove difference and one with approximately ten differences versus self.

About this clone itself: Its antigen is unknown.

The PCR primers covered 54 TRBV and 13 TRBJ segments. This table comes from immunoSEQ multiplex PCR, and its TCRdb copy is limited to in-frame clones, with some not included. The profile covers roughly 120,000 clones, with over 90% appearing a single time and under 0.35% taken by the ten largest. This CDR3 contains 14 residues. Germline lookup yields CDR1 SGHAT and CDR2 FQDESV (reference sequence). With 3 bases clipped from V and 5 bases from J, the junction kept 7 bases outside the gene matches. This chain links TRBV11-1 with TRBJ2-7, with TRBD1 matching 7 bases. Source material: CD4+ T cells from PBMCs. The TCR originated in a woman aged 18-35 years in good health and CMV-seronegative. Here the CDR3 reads CASSLGVGGDEQYF. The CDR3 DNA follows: TGTGCCAGCAGCTTGGGTGTAGGGGGCGACGAGCAGTACTTC.